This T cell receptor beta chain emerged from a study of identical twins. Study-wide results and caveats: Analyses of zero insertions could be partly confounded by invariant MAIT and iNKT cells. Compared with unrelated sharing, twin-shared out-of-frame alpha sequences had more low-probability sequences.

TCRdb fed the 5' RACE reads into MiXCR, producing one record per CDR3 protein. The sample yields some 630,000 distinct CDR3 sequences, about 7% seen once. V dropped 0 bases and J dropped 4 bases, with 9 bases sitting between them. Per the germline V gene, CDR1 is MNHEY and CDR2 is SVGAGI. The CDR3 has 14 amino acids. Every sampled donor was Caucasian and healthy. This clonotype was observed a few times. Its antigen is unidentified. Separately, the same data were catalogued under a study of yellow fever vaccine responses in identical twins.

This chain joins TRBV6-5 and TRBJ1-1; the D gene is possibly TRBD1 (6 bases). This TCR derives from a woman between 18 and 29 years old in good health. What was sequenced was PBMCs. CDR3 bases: TGTGCCAGCAGTTACTCGGGGGCGCCCACTGAAGCTTTCTTT. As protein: CASSYSGAPTEAFF.